This TCR beta chain was found in a study of beta chain features in type 1 diabetes. Germline CDR1 SGHDT, CDR2 YYEEEE. This CDR3 spans 14 amino acids. Unmatched junction bases numbered 4, after V lost 3 bases and J lost 5 bases. With respect to this clone: Its antigen remains unidentified.

Study-wide results and caveats: Patients with type 1 diabetes carried fewer insertions and had more deletions at their VDJ junctions. High-TCR-expressing cells could be over-represented by cDNA sequencing. The study found that naive, central memory and Treg TCRB repertoires appeared more similar in patients than in healthy donors.

The isolated RNA, all of it, was reverse transcribed, so expressed TCRB transcripts were what got sequenced. Mean read depth for naive, central memory and regulatory T cell samples was some 3.8 million reads. Produced via immunoSEQ multiplex PCR; TCRdb's table is partial and in-frame only. Here the sample spans roughly 170,000 clones, more than 10% being singletons. The sequence came from a woman under 30 in good health. The chain uses TRBV5-6 and TRBJ2-4; 8 bases are a match to TRBD2. The source material was central memory CD4+ T cells from blood. CDR3 in amino acids: CASSSAGVQNIQYF. CDR3 nucleotide sequence: TGTGCCAGCAGCTCAGCGGGAGTGCAAAACATTCAGTACTTC.